This entry concerns a single T cell receptor (beta chain). Its target is not known. The entry originates in a study of cytomegalovirus exposure and HLA in healthy donors. General observations from the study: There were a few CMV-associated chains whose specificity for CMV antigens was confirmed in vitro. The study found most TCR sequences rare, yet found some public TCRs in many donors. Reports indicate that TCR beta sequences accurately predicted the HLA-A and HLA-B alleles of most subjects.

The PCR contained 60 Vbeta and 13 Jbeta primers. The data were produced by immunoSEQ multiplex PCR, yet TCRdb's version contains in-frame clones alone and is incomplete. Of over 150,000 clones listed, over 75% are singletons. The CDR3 contains 15 residues. The V gene lost 8 bases and the J gene lost 8 bases, with 19 bases spanning the gap. Germline CDR1 reads MDHEN; CDR2 reads SYDVKM. Source material: PBMCs. This sequence joins TRBV28 and TRBJ1-6; maybe TRBD1 (5 bases). This sequence originates from a woman under 30 in good health and CMV-seronegative. CDR3 loop: CASVRHRKVYSPLHF. CDR3 nucleotides: TGTGCCAGCGTTCGGCACAGGAAAGTTTATTCACCCCTCCACTTT.